The 18 T cell receptor beta chains listed next were all sequenced from one sample in a study of Graves' ophthalmopathy and Graves' hyperthyroidism (dated by TCRdb to 2016 to 2019). The sequencing machine was an Illumina HiSeq 2000. TCR beta CDR3 regions were amplified from RNA transcripts for repertoire sequencing. HTBI primers and the Qiagen OneStep RT-PCR kit were used in a first-round RT-PCR, which was followed by a second-round multiplex PCR, size selection and purification. Using fastp at Q25 and MiXCR, TCRdb reprocessed the public reads and kept productive beta chains. CDR3 protein sequences are deduplicated, and each keeps its most common genes and DNA. In all, the sample holds about 390,000 distinct CDR3 sequences, and roughly 17% of those were seen once. The ten largest clones take up 2% to 3% of the sample. The sequenced sample was peripheral blood. Receptors originate from an adult woman with stable Graves' hyperthyroidism.

This clonotype was counted many times. The rearrangement uses TRBV4-2 and TRBJ2-5; no clear D gene. The V end was cut by 1 base, the J end by 3 bases, with 12 bases between. The germline gives CDR1 LGHNA, CDR2 YNFKEQ. This CDR3 contains 15 residues. The CDR3 region is CASSQGIPGKETQYF. The CDR3 DNA reads as TGTGCCAGCAGCCAAGGGATACCAGGAAAAGAGACCCAGTACTTC.

This clonotype was recorded at least ten times. V is TRBV28 and J is TRBJ2-7, with 8 bases identical to TRBD2. Germline V gives CDR1 MDHEN, CDR2 SYDVKM. The CDR3 loop spans 13 amino acids. V shed 4 bases, J shed 1 base, and the junction held 0 bases outside the gene matches. CDR3 coding DNA: TGTGCCAGCAGTTCGGGGGGGTCCTACGAGCAGTACTTC. Protein product: CASSSGGSYEQYF. Full variable domain (missing parts from reference TRBV28 and TRBJ2-7): DVKVTQSSRYLVKRTGEKVFLECVQDMDHENMFWYRQDPGLGLRLIYFSYDVKMKEKGDIPEGYSVSREKKERFSLILESASTNQTSMYLCASSSGGSYEQYFGPGTRLTVT.

This clonotype was seen many times. The rearrangement links TRBV29-1 to TRBJ2-7; D might be TRBD2 (6 bases). The germline V gene encodes CDR1 SQVTM and CDR2 ANQGSEA. This CDR3 is built from 13 residues. The V gene lost 4 bases and the J gene lost 0 bases, with 10 bases spanning the gap. The CDR3 DNA reads as TGCAGCGTTGGACGGGGGAGCTCCTACGAGCAGTACTTC. Encoded protein: CSVGRGSSYEQYF.

This clonotype was picked up one time. The V gene is TRBV27, the J gene TRBJ1-1, with a tentative D call TRBD1 (5 bases). Germline CDR1 MNHEY, CDR2 SMNVEV (reference sequence). CDR3 length equals 14 residues. V lost 6 bases, J lost 1 base, and 12 bases lay in between. The CDR3, as DNA: TGTGCCAGCAGCGACCTGACAGCGAACACTGAAGCTTTCTTT. Translating it yields CASSDLTANTEAFF.

Points on this clonotype: A read error is likely, as this CDR3 ends without the conserved phenylalanine or tryptophan. It is unclear where the CDR3 begins or ends on the DNA, so no DNA is shown, and the CDR3 is as TCRdb lists it. The chain has TRBV6-1 and TRBJ1-5. The CDR3 region is 15 residues in length, termini included. Germline lookup yields CDR1 MNHNS and CDR2 SASEGT. The CDR3 reads CASSEMVGNQPQHFG.

This clonotype was counted only a few times. This chain uses TRBV30 with TRBJ2-2; D is unclear. Germline assignment: CDR1 GTSNPN and CDR2 SVGIG (reference sequence). The CDR3 contains 13 residues. V lost 5 bases, J lost 6 bases, and 13 bases lay in between. The CDR3 bases are TGTGCCTGGCGACCACCGATAGCCGGGGAGCTGTTTTTT. It translates to CAWRPPIAGELFF.

This clonotype was recorded at least ten times. J is TRBJ1-5 and V is TRBV27, with D possibly matching TRBD1 (5 bases). CDR3 length: 17 amino acids. Germline V lookup: CDR1 MNHEY, CDR2 SMNVEV (reference sequence). The ends were cut back, 6 bases at V and 0 bases at J, with 18 bases in the middle. In nucleotides, the CDR3 is TGTGCCAGCAGAAAAGGGACGGGAGGTTATAGCAATCAGCCCCAGCATTTT. This gives the protein CASRKGTGGYSNQPQHF.

The table lists this clonotype with many counts. The V gene is TRBV6-1, the J gene TRBJ2-2; the match to TRBD1 covers 7 bases. V lost 6 bases to trimming and J lost 2 bases; unmatched junction nucleotides: 9. The germline CDR1 and CDR2 sequences are MNHNS and SASEGT. The CDR3 contains 16 residues. The CDR3 loop is CASRTRDSPNTGELFF. The CDR3 nucleotides read TGTGCCAGCAGAACCCGGGACAGCCCCAACACCGGGGAGCTGTTTTTT.

In its sample, this clonotype was seen a few times. This may be a read error: a much more frequent sequence differs by one nucleotide. The chain couples TRBV11-2 to TRBJ2-5, with 12 positions matching TRBD2. CDR3 size: 15 residues. J was trimmed by 3 bases and V by 8 bases; bases with no gene match: 7. In germline, CDR1 is SGHAT, CDR2 FQNNGV. CDR3 coding DNA: TGTGCCAGCCGCCTTCTAGCGGGAGGGAAAGAGACCCAGTACTTC. Translating gives CASRLLAGGKETQYF.

This clonotype has a count of ten or more. J is TRBJ2-2 and V is TRBV19, with 11 bases that match TRBD1. Trimming cost V 3 bases and J 0 bases; bases outside gene matches: 3. This CDR3 has 17 residues. Germline-derived CDR1 and CDR2 are LNHDA and SQIVND (reference sequence). Here the CDR3 DNA reads TGTGCCAGTAGTATGCGGACAGGGGGCTCGAACACCGGGGAGCTGTTTTTT. As protein: CASSMRTGGSNTGELFF.

The J gene is TRBJ1-1, the V gene TRBV7-9; D call uncertain. From germline, CDR1 is SEHNR and CDR2 FQNEAQ (reference sequence). The CDR3 is 14 residues long. Deletions cut 6 bases from V and 1 base from J, with 12 bases between. The CDR3 region is CASSYADANTEAFF. As DNA, the CDR3 is TGTGCCAGCAGTTACGCCGACGCGAACACTGAAGCTTTCTTT.

The rearrangement links TRBV18 to TRBJ2-7; no clear D gene. V shed 1 base and J shed 0 bases, with 4 bases lying between them. The CDR3 runs 13 residues. CDR1 and CDR2 (germline): KGHSH, LQKENI. CDR3 coding DNA: TGTGCCAGCTCACCACTCTACTCCTACGAGCAGTACTTC. Translation: CASSPLYSYEQYF.

This clonotype was seen repeatedly, ten times or more. The chain combines TRBV2 with TRBJ2-5; TRBD2 agrees at 9 bases. The CDR3 consists of 13 residues. The germline V gene encodes CDR1 SNHLY and CDR2 FYNNEI. V dropped 7 bases and J dropped 3; count of bases not matched to a gene: 3. The CDR3 sequence is CASNRLAEETQYF. For the CDR3, the DNA is TGTGCCAGCAATCGACTAGCGGAAGAGACCCAGTACTTC.

The CDR3 DNA sequence: TGTGCCAGCAGTACTAGCGGGAGAAGAGAGACCCAGTACTTC. Translation: CASSTSGRRETQYF. V and J are TRBV12-3 or TRBV12-4 and TRBJ2-5, with TRBD2 identical over 11 bases. V dropped 5 bases and J dropped 4; count of bases not matched to a gene: 3. The CDR3 contains 14 residues.

This clonotype appeared many times. The chain joins TRBV24-1 to TRBJ1-5; D uncertain. The CDR3 contains 13 residues. V lost 4 bases, J lost 8 bases, and 11 bases lay in between. CDR1 KGHDR and CDR2 SFDVKD come from the germline V gene. CDR3 bases: TGTGCCACCAGTGAATACGACCGAGAGCCCCAGCATTTT. This sequence encodes CATSEYDREPQHF.

Many counts were recorded for this clonotype. CDR3 DNA sequence: TGTGCCAGCAGCACACAGGCGGGGTATTCCGGAGAAGCTTTCTTT. This sequence encodes CASSTQAGYSGEAFF. J is TRBJ1-1 and V is TRBV2; a possible D gene is TRBD1 (5 bases). CDR1 SNHLY and CDR2 FYNNEI come from the germline V gene. With 6 bases removed from V and 8 bases from J, the gap between germline ends came to 22 bases. There are 15 residues in the CDR3.

This clonotype showed up many times. This chain connects TRBV5-1 to TRBJ2-2, with a weak D call TRBD2 (6 bases). The CDR3 spans 14 residues. CDR1 is SGHRS and CDR2 is YFSETQ in the germline V gene. Trimming left V 4 bases short and J 6 bases short, with 13 bases between. The CDR3 region is CASSPGGTAGELFF. CDR3 sequence (DNA): TGCGCCAGCAGCCCCGGGGGTACAGCCGGGGAGCTGTTTTTT.

This clonotype was observed a few times. A read error is possible here, since a much larger clone lies one base away. CDR3 loop: CATSAWTGTTGELCF. As DNA, the CDR3 is TGTGCCACCAGTGCCTGGACAGGGACCACCGGGGAGCTGTGTTTT. The chain employs TRBV24-1 and TRBJ2-2, with 8 nucleotides matching TRBD1. Germline CDR1 reads KGHDR; CDR2 reads SFDVKD. This CDR3 spans 15 amino acids.